This T cell receptor (beta chain) derives from a study of blood T cell repertoires in COVID-19. Study as a whole: PBMCs, B-cell-depleted T cells, or T cells were the source of the cDNA or gDNA that made up the material.

This study enrolled people aged 18 to 89 from about two dozen US geographic areas. Germline values: CDR1 SGHDT, CDR2 YYEEEE. This CDR3 is built from 15 residues. V gave up 2 bases and J gave up 6 bases; unmatched junction bases: 2. Sequenced by immunoSEQ multiplex PCR; TCRdb stores in-frame clones only, minus some. The profile shows about 400,000 clones, 88% of them singletons. Sequences were obtained from PBMCs or T cells enriched from blood (not recorded which). The receptor was isolated from a woman aged 40 to 50 with acute COVID-19. This rearrangement joins TRBV5-6 to TRBJ2-1; 13 nucleotides align to TRBD2. The CDR3 spells CASSLLAGGLNEQFF. The CDR3 bases are TGTGCCAGCAGCTTACTAGCGGGGGGGCTCAATGAGCAGTTCTTC. The variable domain in full, completed from reference TRBV5-6 and TRBJ2-1, reads DAGVTQSPTHLIKTRGQQVTLRCSPKSGHDTVSWYQQALGQGPQFIFQYYEEEERQRGNFPDRFSGHQFPNYSSELNVNALLLGDSALYLCASSLLAGGLNEQFFGPGTRLTVL.